Listed below are T cell receptor beta chains from one sample, sequenced in a study of T cells in Graves' hyperthyroidism and ophthalmopathy. TCRdb called the multiplex PCR reads again in MiXCR, with one record for every CDR3 protein. The data show under 400,000 distinct CDR3 sequences, about 14% seen once. Sequencing was done on a sample of blood. The receptors were gathered from a woman in her sixties with Graves' hyperthyroidism. CDR3s leave out the opening cysteine and the closing phenylalanine or tryptophan.

v_call cdr3_aa
TRBV30 AWSRRKLAGGNYNEQF
TRBV20-1 SARDKDGLAGLYEQF
TRBV5-5 ASSLPLGQSYEQY
TRBV9 ASTRGLAGADEQF
TRBV28 ASSNQAFPGGYT
TRBV2 ASSAAGGAFDEQF
TRBV6-5 ASSYERIQY
TRBV11-2 VSSFWGTNLLSEQY
TRBV28 ASSDPWTSGKYNEQF
TRBV19 ASSRQRDTFYNEQF
TRBV4-2 ASSQGPRSGSSKTQY
TRBV3-1 ASSQGTGNYEQY
TRBV11-2 ASSLAGNTIY
TRBV6-2/TRBV6-3 ASSYLGPGELF
TRBV7-3 ASSAGLARYNEQF
TRBV11-3 ASSFFSGDYNEQF
TRBV24-1 ATSPGWASDTQY
TRBV7-9 ASSLLVGGDSYEQY
TRBV12-5 ASGQQEGGVHGELF
TRBV12-5 ASGSIMNTEAF
TRBV2 ASRRGQGAQGQF
TRBV10-1 ASRGQGADTQY
TRBV19 ASSKGGSGNTIY
TRBV5-1 ASSLGIAGDFDEQF
TRBV18 ASSPLVREGLLGELF
TRBV20-1 SAKNSGRGTDTQY
TRBV11-3 ASSSRTGGRSPLH
TRBV11-2 ASSLEGKRAQY
TRBV19 ASSGETGVIRPEAF
TRBV7-9 ASSPRVDSGVDNEQF
TRBV7-9 ASSPPGHSQETQY
TRBV20-1 SAVEKTNEKLF
TRBV11-2 ASSSTGVANEKLF
TRBV2 ASSEEREIGNEQF
TRBV29-1 SVAGDNQETQY
TRBV29-1 SVLETGWDQPQH
TRBV11-2 ASSLVASGSSHEQY
TRBV20-1 SARATNPGLAVPYEQY
TRBV20-1 SARPSGGPSYEQY
TRBV9 ASSVDINTEAF
TRBV7-9 ASSHPSGSLTDTQY